This T cell receptor (beta chain) was captured in a study of T cells in tumors after PD-1 blockade. The overall study: A subset received ongoing vismodegib 150 mg daily alongside anti-PD-1 therapy.

The CDR3 extends over 15 amino acids. From germline, CDR1 is LGHNA and CDR2 YSLEER. The V and J ends lost 4 bases and 9 bases, in that order; junction bases with no gene match: 7. Sequenced by immunoSEQ multiplex PCR; TCRdb stores in-frame clones only, minus some. The sample shows roughly 9,800 clones, approximately 70% of them seen only once. The chain links TRBV4-3 to TRBJ2-2; TRBD1 matches at 11 bases. The sequenced sample was tumor tissue, obtained after anti-PD-1 treatment. The sequence derives from a human donor with basal cell carcinoma. For the CDR3, the DNA is TGCGCCAGCAGCCCTCCGGGACAGGGGGATAGGGAGCTGTTTTTT. Amino acids: CASSPPGQGDRELFF.